This note documents a single T cell receptor (beta chain) sequence. What it binds is unknown. V was cut by 3 bases and J by 10 bases, with 15 bases left in between. CDR1 and CDR2 from the germline V gene are LNHNV and YYDKDF (reference sequence). The length of the CDR3 is 13 residues. The primer mix had 60 Vbeta and 13 Jbeta primers. TCRdb keeps only in-frame clones here, not all; method: immunoSEQ multiplex PCR. There are 130,000 to 150,000 clones in the sample; roughly 76% occur only once, and roughly 4% lies in the top ten. The data originate from a study of cytomegalovirus exposure and HLA in healthy donors. Nominally healthy donors provided the samples, though records likely missed some immune exposures. Study observations and caveats: A later analysis linked fewer than 20,000 TCR beta sequences to HLA alleles at 0.05 false discovery rate.

This sequence was found in a young man in good health and CMV-seronegative. Material for sequencing was PBMCs. The V call is TRBV15, the J call TRBJ1-2; D is ambiguous. As DNA, the CDR3 is TGTGCCACCAGCAGCGGAGCTCGAGCGGTCTACACCTTC. The encoded protein is CATSSGARAVYTF. Looking up the rest from reference TRBV15 and TRBJ1-2 gives the full variable domain: DAMVIQNPRYQVTQFGKPVTLSCSQTLNHNVMYWYQQKSSQAPKLLFHYYDKDFNNEADTPDNFQSRRPNTSFCFLDIRSPGLGDTAMYLCATSSGARAVYTFGSGTRLTVV.